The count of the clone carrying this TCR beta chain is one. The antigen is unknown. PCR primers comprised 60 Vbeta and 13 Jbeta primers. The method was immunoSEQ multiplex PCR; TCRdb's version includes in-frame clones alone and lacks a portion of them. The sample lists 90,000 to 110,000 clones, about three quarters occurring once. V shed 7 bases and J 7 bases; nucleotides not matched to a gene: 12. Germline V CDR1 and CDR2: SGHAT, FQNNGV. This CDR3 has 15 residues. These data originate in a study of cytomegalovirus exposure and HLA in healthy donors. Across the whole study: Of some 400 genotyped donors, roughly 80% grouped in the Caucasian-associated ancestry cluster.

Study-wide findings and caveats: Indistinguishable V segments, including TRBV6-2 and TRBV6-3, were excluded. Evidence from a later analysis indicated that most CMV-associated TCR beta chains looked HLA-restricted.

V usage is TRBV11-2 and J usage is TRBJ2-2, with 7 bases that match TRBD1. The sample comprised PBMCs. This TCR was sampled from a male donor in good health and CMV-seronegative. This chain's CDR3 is CASTLYTGVYGELFF. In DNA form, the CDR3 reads TGTGCCAGCACCCTGTATACAGGGGTTTACGGGGAGCTGTTTTTT. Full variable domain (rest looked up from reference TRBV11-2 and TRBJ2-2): EAGVAQSPRYKIIEKRQSVAFWCNPISGHATLYWYQQILGQGPKLLIQFQNNGVVDDSQLPKDRFSAERLKGVDSTLKIQPAKLEDSAVYLCASTLYTGVYGELFFGEGSRLTVL.